This is a list of T cell receptor beta chains from one sample in a study of blood T cells in healthy people across ages. TCRdb ran MiXCR on the 5' RACE reads and lists one entry per CDR3 protein. The sample has over 500,000 distinct CDR3 sequences; about 29% are singletons. These data also formed part of another study, on T cells of mothers and their children.

The sequencing sample was made of blood. These receptors all stem from a boy aged 2 to 10 in good health. Each CDR3 is given with its conserved first and last residue. A D gene is named only where the DNA matches it firmly. Clone size is shown for a subset of rows, as once, few, many or a class of expanded clone.

J gene: TRBJ2-5; D gene: .; clone size: .; V gene: TRBV29-1; CDR3 protein: CSVVPDQETQYF; CDR3 DNA: TGCAGCGTTGTACCCGACCAAGAGACCCAGTACTTC
J gene: TRBJ1-3; D gene: TRBD1; clone size: few; V gene: TRBV25-1; CDR3 protein: CASSPSPGQVLGNTIYF; CDR3 DNA: TGTGCCAGCAGTCCAAGCCCGGGACAGGTCCTAGGAAACACCATATATTTT
J gene: TRBJ2-5; D gene: .; clone size: many; V gene: TRBV5-1; CDR3 protein: CASSLFTQETQYF; CDR3 DNA: TGCGCCAGCAGCTTGTTTACCCAAGAGACCCAGTACTTC
J gene: TRBJ2-2; D gene: TRBD1; clone size: .; V gene: TRBV10-3; CDR3 protein: CASGTGRGTGELFF; CDR3 DNA: TGTGCCAGCGGGACAGGGAGGGGCACCGGGGAGCTGTTTTTT
J gene: TRBJ2-1; D gene: .; clone size: few; V gene: TRBV7-6; CDR3 protein: CASSLEGGVGSYNEQFF; CDR3 DNA: TGTGCCAGCAGCTTAGAGGGGGGAGTAGGCTCCTACAATGAGCAGTTCTTC
J gene: TRBJ2-7; D gene: TRBD2; clone size: .; V gene: TRBV5-1; CDR3 protein: CASSLASGTRVYEQYF; CDR3 DNA: TGCGCCAGCAGCTTGGCTAGCGGGACTCGAGTCTACGAGCAGTACTTC
J gene: TRBJ1-6; D gene: .; clone size: few; V gene: TRBV7-9; CDR3 protein: CASSPRGPNSPLHF; CDR3 DNA: TGTGCCAGCAGCCCAAGGGGTCCGAATTCACCCCTCCACTTT
J gene: TRBJ2-7; D gene: .; clone size: few; V gene: TRBV4-1; CDR3 protein: CASSRDDRRVQYF; CDR3 DNA: TGCGCCAGCAGCCGCGACGACAGGCGCGTGCAGTACTTC
J gene: TRBJ2-3; D gene: .; clone size: few; V gene: TRBV21-1; CDR3 protein: CASSKAPPRTDTQYF; CDR3 DNA: TGTGCCAGCAGCAAAGCCCCCCCCAGGACAGATACGCAGTATTTT
J gene: TRBJ2-5; D gene: .; clone size: .; V gene: TRBV20-1; CDR3 protein: CSASEVAETQYF; CDR3 DNA: TGCAGTGCGTCGGAGGTAGCGGAGACCCAGTACTTC